What follows are 27 T cell receptor beta chains derived from one specimen sequenced in a study of T cell changes during pregnancy in multiple sclerosis. The table came from immunoSEQ multiplex PCR; TCRdb's copy has only in-frame clones and leaves some out. The sample has approximately 93,000 clones, about 91% seen once; the top ten hold 0.9% to 0.95%. The sample here was peripheral blood, taken before pregnancy. The receptor set was obtained from a female donor with multiple sclerosis, enrolled in a pregnancy study.

The chain couples TRBV4-2 to TRBJ2-7; TRBD1 aligns across 8 bases. The trim removed 4 bases at V and 7 bases at J, leaving 21 bases unmatched. The germline V gene encodes CDR1 LGHNA and CDR2 YNFKEQ. The CDR3 runs 18 residues. CDR3 in DNA: TGTGCCAGCAGCCCACATCCCAGGGGGCACGTGAGGCAAATGGAGCAGTACTTC. This sequence encodes CASSPHPRGHVRQMEQYF.

This chain joins TRBV6-6 and TRBJ1-2, with 7 bases matching TRBD1. With 9 bases clipped from V and 8 bases from J, the junction kept 12 bases outside the gene matches. CDR1 MNHNY and CDR2 SVGAGI come from the germline V gene (reference sequence). This CDR3 has 13 amino acids. CDR3 in amino acids: CASRERPGQGYTF. DNA for the CDR3: TGTGCCAGTAGAGAGCGACCGGGACAGGGCTACACCTTC.

The chain recombines TRBV4-1 with TRBJ1-4; the D gene is possibly TRBD1 (5 bases). V lost 3 bases and J 5 bases, leaving 13 bases between the germline ends. Germline loops: CDR1 MGHRA, CDR2 YSYEKL. The CDR3 contains 15 residues. The CDR3 sequence: CASSQGGGWNEKLFF. The CDR3 region has the DNA TGCGCCAGCAGCCAGGGGGGGGGATGGAATGAAAAACTGTTTTTT.

V and J are TRBV6-4 and TRBJ2-1; 11 bases map to TRBD2. Looked up from germline, CDR1 is MRHNA and CDR2 is SNTAGT. The CDR3 loop spans 15 amino acids. Trimming removed 2 bases from V and 10 bases from J; junction bases left unmatched: 7. As DNA, the CDR3 is TGTGCCAGCAGTGACGGGACTAGCGGAAGGTACGAGCAGTTCTTC. This codes for CASSDGTSGRYEQFF.

The CDR3 nucleotides read TGTGCCAGCAGTCCTTACTACAGGTATTACGAGCAGTACTTC. Amino acid sequence: CASSPYYRYYEQYF. The chain combines TRBV27 with TRBJ2-7; possible D gene TRBD1, 5 bases. The CDR3 is made up of 14 amino acids. From germline, CDR1 is MNHEY and CDR2 SMNVEV (reference sequence). V gave up 5 bases and J gave up 4 bases, with 15 bases separating them.

This chain connects TRBV6-4 to TRBJ2-1, with 10 positions matching TRBD2. Germline lookup yields CDR1 MRHNA and CDR2 SNTAGT. The CDR3 is made up of 17 amino acids. V gave up 3 bases and J gave up 7 bases; unmatched junction bases: 12. CDR3 region: CASSEQPSTSGSNEQFF. The CDR3 DNA sequence: TGTGCCAGCAGTGAACAGCCCTCGACTAGCGGGTCTAATGAGCAGTTCTTC.

The V gene is TRBV7-3, the J gene TRBJ1-2; no definite D call. The germline CDR1 and CDR2 sequences are SGHTA and FQGTGA. With 4 bases removed from V and 1 base from J, the gap between germline ends came to 10 bases. The CDR3 is made up of 14 amino acids. The CDR3 sequence is CASSSTRDNYGYTF. The CDR3 DNA reads as TGTGCCAGCAGCTCCACTAGGGATAACTATGGCTACACCTTC.

Notes on this clone: One end of the junction varies from germline; a read error may be responsible. The chain links TRBV5-6 to TRBJ2-3, with 9 bases identical to TRBD2. This CDR3 has 14 residues. Germline values: CDR1 SGHDT, CDR2 YYEEEE. CDR3 nucleotides: TGTGCCAGCAGCTCGGGGACTAGCAGAGATACGCAGTATTTT. This sequence encodes CASSSGTSRDTQYF.

The genes are TRBV6-5 and TRBJ1-2, with TRBD1 matching 7 bases. Trimming at V came to 5 bases and at J to 5 bases, leaving 2 bases not matched to a gene. This CDR3 is built from 12 residues. The germline V gene encodes CDR1 MNHEY and CDR2 SVGAGI. DNA of the CDR3: TGTGCCAGCAGTCCACAGGGGTATGGCTACACCTTC. Translated, it gives CASSPQGYGYTF.

As DNA, the CDR3 is TGTGCCAGCAGGGGAATAGCGGTCCTGGGGAATTACGAGCAGTACTTC. This encodes CASRGIAVLGNYEQYF. This chain joins TRBV2 and TRBJ2-7; a weak D match, TRBD2 (6 bases). The CDR3 length is 16 residues. The germline V gene encodes CDR1 SNHLY and CDR2 FYNNEI. Trimming cost V 6 bases and J 4 bases, with 22 bases left between them.

This clone was observed once. The CDR3 DNA is TGTGCCAGCAGCCCGGGAGGGGCAACTAATGAAAAACTGTTTTTT. It encodes CASSPGGATNEKLFF. This chain links TRBV5-4 with TRBJ1-4; weak D call: TRBD1 (5 bases). The CDR3 consists of 15 residues. The germline V and J ends were trimmed by 4 bases and 0 bases, with 10 bases remaining between them. The germline V gene encodes CDR1 SGHNT and CDR2 YYREEE (reference sequence).

The V call is TRBV11-2, the J call TRBJ2-5; TRBD1 aligns across 9 bases. CDR3 length: 16 residues. Germline loops: CDR1 SGHAT, CDR2 FQNNGV. J was trimmed by 4 bases and V by 0 bases; bases with no gene match: 6. This chain's CDR3 is CASSLDSRGQGETQYF. The CDR3 DNA reads TGTGCCAGCAGCTTAGATTCCCGGGGACAGGGAGAGACCCAGTACTTC.

The chain carries TRBV10-3 and TRBJ2-7; TRBD1 aligns across 7 bases. Germline trimming cut 6 bases from V and 2 bases from J; bases unmatched to any gene: 7. CDR3 size: 14 residues. The germline gives CDR1 ENHRY, CDR2 SYGVKD. The CDR3: CAIRLQGETYEQYF. The CDR3 nucleotides read TGTGCCATCAGACTCCAGGGGGAAACCTACGAGCAGTACTTC.

This rearrangement joins TRBV6-4 to TRBJ2-7; 9 bases align to TRBD1. V lost 3 bases and J lost 3; bases outside the gene matches: 6. The germline gives CDR1 MRHNA, CDR2 SNTAGT. The CDR3 covers 15 residues. This CDR3 is CASSDKQGANYEQYF. CDR3 bases: TGTGCCAGCAGTGATAAACAGGGGGCTAACTACGAGCAGTACTTC.

This sequence joins TRBV28 and TRBJ2-1, with 9 bases that match TRBD2. The CDR3 extends over 15 amino acids. CDR1 is MDHEN, CDR2 SYDVKM, per germline. The V segment lost 6 bases and the J segment 12 bases; nucleotides outside the gene matches: 15. The CDR3 DNA follows: TGTGCCAGCAGCCTTTACCCTTCTAGCGGGAAGGGGCAGTTCTTC. Protein sequence: CASSLYPSSGKGQFF.

This clone came up once. The CDR3 DNA reads as TGTGCCAGCAGCGTAGCCGGGTATGGCTACACCTTC. Translation gives CASSVAGYGYTF. V usage is TRBV9 and J usage is TRBJ1-2; D remains unclear. Germline V CDR1 and CDR2: SGDLS, YYNGEE. The CDR3 has 12 amino acids. V lost 0 bases and J 5 bases, leaving 5 bases between the germline ends.

This clone was picked up one time. This sequence joins TRBV9 and TRBJ2-5, with 7 nucleotides matching TRBD2. The V segment lost 2 bases and the J segment 1 base; nucleotides outside the gene matches: 2. This CDR3 is built from 14 residues. CDR1 is SGDLS, CDR2 YYNGEE, per germline. The CDR3 DNA reads as TGTGCCAGCAGCGTCGGGGGGTTCCAAGAGACCCAGTACTTC. It specifies CASSVGGFQETQYF.

The rearrangement links TRBV9 to TRBJ1-3, with TRBD1 matching 7 bases. Trimming cost V 6 bases and J 3 bases; bases outside gene matches: 18. The CDR3 contains 18 residues. From germline, CDR1 is SGDLS and CDR2 YYNGEE. The DNA for the CDR3 is TGTGCCAGCACCGCCGGTCCCGGGACAGCAAACTATGGAAACACCATATATTTT. Translated, it gives CASTAGPGTANYGNTIYF.

This sequence joins TRBV27 and TRBJ2-7, with 8 bases lining up with TRBD2. The junction had 14 bases not matched to a gene; V was cut back by 5 bases and J by 5 bases. CDR1 MNHEY and CDR2 SMNVEV come from the germline V gene (reference sequence). The CDR3 totals 16 residues. The CDR3 protein is CASSPPSAGVVHEQYF. CDR3 DNA: TGTGCCAGCAGTCCCCCTTCAGCGGGGGTCGTCCACGAGCAGTACTTC.

J is TRBJ1-1 and V is TRBV6-6, with 9 positions matching TRBD1. The CDR3 is 12 residues long. V lost 7 bases and J lost 6; bases outside the gene matches: 3. CDR1 and CDR2 (germline): MNHNY, SVGAGI (reference sequence). The CDR3 loop is CASKRQGAEAFF. The DNA of the CDR3 is TGTGCCAGCAAACGACAGGGGGCTGAAGCTTTCTTT.

With respect to this clone: This same CDR3 is encoded by further DNA sequences in the sample. CDR3 bases: TGTGCCAGCAGCCAAGATCGGGGGGGTTTCTATGGCTACACCTTC. This gives the protein CASSQDRGGFYGYTF. The J gene is TRBJ1-2, the V gene TRBV14; the D gene is possibly TRBD1 (5 bases). Trimming left V 0 bases short and J 4 bases short, with 12 bases between. Looked up from germline, CDR1 is SGHDN and CDR2 is FVKESK. CDR3 length equals 15 residues.

J is TRBJ2-7 and V is TRBV4-2; TRBD2 matches at 7 bases. Trimming removed 2 bases from V and 2 bases from J; junction bases left unmatched: 3. Germline V lookup: CDR1 LGHNA, CDR2 YNFKEQ. CDR3 length: 14 residues. The CDR3 protein is CASSQPGLAYEQYF. The DNA of the CDR3 is TGTGCCAGCAGCCAACCCGGACTAGCCTACGAGCAGTACTTC.

The chain recombines TRBV5-1 with TRBJ2-2; D may be TRBD1 (6 bases). Germline V lookup: CDR1 SGHRS, CDR2 YFSETQ. The CDR3 has 15 residues. Trimming removed 0 bases at V and 4 bases at J, with 10 bases between. The CDR3, as DNA: TGCGCCAGCAGCTTGGGGGGCAGGGGCACCGGGGAGCTGTTTTTT. It yields the protein CASSLGGRGTGELFF.

The chain recombines TRBV5-4 with TRBJ2-2; D is unresolved. V lost 5 bases to trimming and J lost 0 bases, with 11 bases between them. This CDR3 is built from 15 residues. CDR1 SGHNT and CDR2 YYREEE come from the germline V gene (reference sequence). The DNA of the CDR3 is TGTGCCAGCAGAAATCTAGGATCGAACACCGGGGAGCTGTTTTTT. This encodes CASRNLGSNTGELFF.

J is TRBJ2-7 and V is TRBV4-1; 8 bases fit TRBD1. V lost 1 base to trimming and J lost 4 bases; unmatched junction nucleotides: 6. The CDR3 is made up of 15 amino acids. The germline CDR1 and CDR2 sequences are MGHRA and YSYEKL. The CDR3 nucleotides read TGCGCCAGCAGCCAAGCCCAGGGGGCTCTTTACGAGCAGTACTTC. This encodes CASSQAQGALYEQYF.

This clone was found once. This chain links TRBV6-5 with TRBJ2-7, with TRBD2 identical over 7 bases. Unmatched junction bases numbered 13, after V lost 5 bases and J lost 6 bases. The CDR3 runs to 15 residues. The germline V gene has CDR1 MNHEY and CDR2 SVGAGI. The CDR3 nucleotides are TGTGCCAGCAGTCTGATGGGGGGGGGAGGGACCGAGCAGTACTTC. This translates into CASSLMGGGGTEQYF.

CDR3 bases: TGTGCCATCAGTGACGGGGGTTCACCCCTCCACTTT. Its protein product is CAISDGGSPLHF. The chain employs TRBV10-3 and TRBJ1-6, with D perhaps matching TRBD1 (5 bases). Trimming pared 3 bases from V and 9 bases from J, leaving 6 bases between. This CDR3 is built from 12 residues. CDR1 ENHRY and CDR2 SYGVKD come from the germline V gene.